This T cell receptor (beta chain) was sequenced during a study of beta chain features in type 1 diabetes. This clone showed up just a few times. Antigen specificity is unknown. The isolated RNA, all of it, was reverse transcribed, so expressed TCRB transcripts were what got sequenced. TCRdb's table, derived via immunoSEQ multiplex PCR, lists solely in-frame clones and lacks some. Found here are around 500,000 clones, roughly 30% of them singletons; the top ten hold 0.06% to 0.07%. CDR3 size: 14 residues. CDR1 is SGDLS, CDR2 YYNGEE, per germline. V dropped 4 bases and J dropped 9 bases, with 17 bases sitting between them. Overall study results and limits: When Type 1 diabetes patients were examined, their TCRB CDR3s proved moderately but significantly shorter in all four CD4+ subsets.

The sequencing sample was made of naive CD4+ T cells from blood. The receptor was derived from a man younger than 35 in good health. This chain links TRBV9 with TRBJ2-1; D gene ambiguous. The DNA of the CDR3 is TGTGCCAGCAGCCCCCGGAACCCTAGGGCTGAGCAGTTCTTC. Its translation: CASSPRNPRAEQFF. The full variable domain, completed using reference TRBV9 and TRBJ2-1, is DSGVTQTPKHLITATGQRVTLRCSPRSGDLSVYWYQQSLDQGLQFLIQYYNGEERAKGNILERFSAQQFPDLHSELNLSSLELGDSALYFCASSPRNPRAEQFFGPGTRLTVL.